Reported below is one T cell receptor beta chain. Its recognized antigen is unknown. Base qualities are missing; no much larger clone stands one base away. Library method: the immunoSEQ multiplex PCR assay. For the multiplex PCR, a mixture combining 60 forward primers for TCR Vbeta segments and 13 reverse primers for TCR Jbeta segments was used. The CDR3 region of rearranged TCR beta genes was amplified from genomic DNA by a multiplex PCR assay. On the Illumina HiSeq System, the amplified TCR beta libraries were sequenced as 87-base-pair reads. The original pipeline was this. Across the 500 to 750 repertoires, a later analysis counted tens of millions of unique TCR beta chains, 9 million to 14 million of which were shared by at least two donors. Raw reads were error-corrected and collapsed into unique sequences by a nearest-neighbor algorithm in which closely related sequences were merged to remove PCR and sequencing errors. Alignment of CDR3 sequences to IMGT reference sequences was used to assign V, D and J gene segments. For a sequence to be retained, at least a six-nucleotide match to both a V gene segment and a J gene segment was required. A rearrangement was called productive if the CDR3 had no stop codons and remained in frame with V and J, and every other rearrangement was called non-productive. Following IMGT convention, CDR3 was defined as the stretch from the second conserved V-encoded cysteine to the conserved J-encoded phenylalanine. Sequences without an unambiguous match to a single V gene segment were excluded from the earlier analysis of about 600 of the donors. An earlier analysis of about 590 of the donors classified V segments as functional when productive rearrangements were above 56.7% and as segregating when the standard deviation between donors was above 5%. A statistical classification framework was built for diagnosing cytomegalovirus status from the catalog of TCR beta chain sequences. In a later analysis, V and J genes were assigned by comparing TCR nucleotide sequences against IMGT/GENE-DB human TR gene sequences. Using the TCRdist pipeline, a later analysis assigned CDR3 sequences along with most-parsimonious VDJ recombination scenarios. A later analysis defined each TCR beta chain by its CDR3 amino acid sequence plus V-gene family, and excluded reads lacking a unique V-gene family. As a way to deal with suspected cross-contamination and a sequencing artifact, a later analysis dropped roughly 620 nucleotide sequences that were highly shared and had low generation probability. A later analysis calculated a clonal expansion index for each public chain from normalized within-repertoire ranks of inferred template counts. A later analysis computed generation probabilities with a VDJ recombination model fitted to out-of-frame rearrangements, and checked the results against IGoR. In a later analysis, TCR-TCR, TCR-HLA and TCR-CMV co-occurrence was scored with hypergeometric tests, and a repertoire-size bias correction was applied to TCR pairs. In a later analysis, false discovery rates were estimated by permuting HLA or CMV assignments 20 times. In a later analysis, co-occurring TCRs were grouped using DBSCAN, and TCRdist sequence similarity was added for clustering within HLA-allele-positive subsets. Repertoires with fewer than 30,000 or more than 120,000 public chains were left out of co-occurrence clustering, as were roughly five repertoires with anomalous nucleotide sharing. TCRdb's version of the immuneACCESS table is confined to in-frame rearrangements and falls short of the full clone set. An unresolved V gene accounts for under half of the shortfall where checked; the remainder is of unknown origin. V and J calls and clone size follow that table, whereas D and trimming were derived from the DNA. This sample is represented by around 130,000 clones; just under 80% of them were singletons. The top ten hold 5% to 5.5% of the sample.

The cohort comprised several hundred healthy bone marrow donors. At the time of sampling, all cohort members were nominally healthy, though unrecorded immune exposures were likely present. The donor was CMV seronegative and belonged to the group of 350 or so seronegative cohort members. A peripheral blood sample was collected from each donor, and TCR beta sequencing was performed on peripheral blood mononuclear cells. Genomic DNA was extracted from the blood cell samples with the Qiagen DNeasy Blood Extraction Kit. V is trimmed back by 3 bases and J by 5 bases, and the junction contains 1 base that no gene match accounts for. The germline V gene (reference sequence) sets CDR1 to LNHNV and CDR2 to YYDKDF. The CDR3 goes from the cysteine to the phenylalanine over 14 residues. The kept DNA is CDR3 alone, 42 bases in frame from the first base. The sample belongs to a study of cytomegalovirus exposure and HLA in healthy donors (dated by TCRdb to the late 2010s). General notes on the study: An earlier analysis of approximately 600 of the donors reported more than 250 Gb of sequence data and some 120 million unique TCR beta sequences from 190 million or so T cells. Approximately 330 gigabases of sequencing data and 75 million to 85 million unique TCR sequences made up an early release that covered 500 to 650 HLA-typed donors. Among the roughly 400 genotyped donors, about 85% belonged to the genetic ancestry cluster associated with self-reported Caucasian donors. The study aimed to test whether signatures of past pathogen exposure could be identified by cataloging public T cell receptors. The study profiled the T cell repertoires of more than 500 subjects by immunosequencing and related them to cytomegalovirus serostatus. Besides the first cohort of some 670 subjects, a separate validation cohort made up of 120 different subjects was used. The study combined high-throughput TCR immunosequencing, statistical association of individual TCRs with disease status, and machine learning to predict cytomegalovirus infection status. A later analysis re-examined previously published TCR beta repertoires from roughly 650 donors and added high-resolution HLA genotyping to investigate patterns of TCR occurrence. Rather than using new phenotypic data, the later analysis identified candidate immune exposures from TCR beta sequences and from how often those sequences occurred across donors. An earlier analysis of 587 of the donors applied high-throughput TCR beta sequencing to assess whether each TCR beta V gene segment acted as functional or pseudogenic. Donor age, sex, ethnicity and CMV serostatus were collected together with the repertoire data. Genome-wide SNP genotypes for about three fifths of the roughly 700 donors were used in a later genetic analysis, which treated that subset as a discovery cohort. All discovery cohort repertoires had been generated on a single sequencing platform. Both class I and class II loci were covered by HLA typing, at four-digit resolution. Typing coverage varied by locus: about 620-630 donors for A, B, C, DRB1 and DQB1; around 560 for DQA1; 600 to 610 for DPA1; 450 to 480 for DPB1. Several DR-DQ haplotypes were treated as single units for association and clustering because of strong linkage in the cohort. Among some 410 genotyped donors of the cohort, an average of roughly 240,000 unique TCR beta nucleotide sequences were sequenced per donor, around a sixth of them non-productive. Points the paper makes about the study in general: In vitro tests confirmed that three of the cytomegalovirus-associated TCR beta chains recognize cytomegalovirus antigens. Presence/absence analyses assumed roughly uniform sequencing depth across donors, an assumption that may not hold. A further reported finding was that TCR beta sequences accurately predicted the HLA-A and HLA-B alleles for most subjects in the first cohort. In this cohort, only TCR beta chains were sequenced, and detectable features were limited by the absence of alpha or paired-chain data. A later analysis found that HLA-associated TCR beta chains were more clonally expanded and had lower generation probabilities than equally common non-associated chains. A cluster of highly shared sequence variants was judged likely to represent a technical artifact of the sequencing pipeline. The classifier was reported to diagnose cytomegalovirus status with high specificity and sensitivity in both the original cohort and the validation cohort. Most TCR sequences were seen in very few donors, while some public TCRs were found in many individuals. CMV serostatus was the only immune exposure information available for the cohort. Specific HLA alleles were associated with 15,000 to 20,000 TCR beta sequences at a false discovery rate of 0.05 in a later analysis. According to a later analysis, parvovirus B19, influenza, CMV and Epstein-Barr virus appeared linked to several top co-occurrence clusters. Linkage disequilibrium might explain the correlated functional status among segregating V segments, but an unknown experimental factor could not be ruled out. Some IMGT-functional V segments, including TRBV6-2 and TRBV6-3, could not be distinguished by the 87-base-pair reads and were therefore excluded. An association between a missense DCLRE1C variant and V-gene and J-gene trimming of TCR beta chains was found in a later genetic analysis and replicated in an independent cohort. A later genetic analysis reported fewer N-insertions in productive TCRs among donors in an Asian-associated ancestry cluster than the roughly 620-donor mean. Strong co-occurrence of HLA alleles, especially DR and DQ, made assigning TCR associations to individual alleles difficult. In an earlier analysis of approximately 600 of the donors, most TCR beta V segments were observed in productive rearrangements about 87% or about 30% of the time, broadly matching IMGT annotations. In a later analysis, TCR association rates were found to vary across HLA loci, with the most associated TCRs seen for DRB1 alleles and the fewest for HLA-C alleles. Because counts were too low, fewer than 20 rarely observed V segments, including chromosome 9 orphons, were excluded from the earlier analysis of around 590 of the donors. In the study, about 150 TCR beta chains were listed as associated with cytomegalovirus. According to a later analysis, most CMV-associated TCR beta chains appeared to be HLA-restricted, and the HLA associations seemed to be driven largely by CMV exposure. The authors suggested that the approach could potentially be extended to other disease states and immunological phenotypes. Because HLA typing was unavailable for some donors at each locus, only the typed subset was used in association tests.

The clonotype was recovered from a man between 25 and 39 years old in good health and CMV-seronegative. The sequence is built from TRBV15 and TRBJ1-4; the junction holds 9 bases that match TRBD1. The sequencing input was PBMCs. The CDR3 protein is CATSRTGGNEKLFF. The bases are TGTGCCACCAGCAGGACAGGGGGGAATGAAAAACTGTTTTTT.